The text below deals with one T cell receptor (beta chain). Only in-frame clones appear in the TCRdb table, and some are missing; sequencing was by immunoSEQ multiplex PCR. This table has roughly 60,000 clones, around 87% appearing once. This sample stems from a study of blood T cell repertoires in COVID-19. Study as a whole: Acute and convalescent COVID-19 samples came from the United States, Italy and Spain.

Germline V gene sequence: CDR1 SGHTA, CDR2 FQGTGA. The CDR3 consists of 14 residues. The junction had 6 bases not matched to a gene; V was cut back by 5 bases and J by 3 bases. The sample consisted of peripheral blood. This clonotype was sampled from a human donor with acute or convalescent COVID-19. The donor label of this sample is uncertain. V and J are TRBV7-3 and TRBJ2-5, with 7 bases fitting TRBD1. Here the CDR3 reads CASSPSGTEETQYF. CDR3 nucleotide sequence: TGTGCCAGCAGCCCTTCCGGGACAGAAGAGACCCAGTACTTC.